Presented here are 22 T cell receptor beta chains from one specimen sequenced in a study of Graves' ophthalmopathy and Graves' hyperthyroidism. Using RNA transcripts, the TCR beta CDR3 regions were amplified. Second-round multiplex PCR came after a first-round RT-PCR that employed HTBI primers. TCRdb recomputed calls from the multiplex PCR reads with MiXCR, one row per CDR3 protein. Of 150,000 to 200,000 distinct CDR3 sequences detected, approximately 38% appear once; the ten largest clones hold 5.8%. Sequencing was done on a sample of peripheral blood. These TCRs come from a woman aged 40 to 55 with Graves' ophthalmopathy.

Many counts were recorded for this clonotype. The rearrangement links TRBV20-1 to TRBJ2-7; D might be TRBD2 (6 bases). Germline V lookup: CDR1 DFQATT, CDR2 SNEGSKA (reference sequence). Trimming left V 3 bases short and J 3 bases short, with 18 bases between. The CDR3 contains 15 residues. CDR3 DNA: TGCAGTGCTAGTAAAAGAGGAGGGTTCGACTACGAGCAGTACTTC. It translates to CSASKRGGFDYEQYF.

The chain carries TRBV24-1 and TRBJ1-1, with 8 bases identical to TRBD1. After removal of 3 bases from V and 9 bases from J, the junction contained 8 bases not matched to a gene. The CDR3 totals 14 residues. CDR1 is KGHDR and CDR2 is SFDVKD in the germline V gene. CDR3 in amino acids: CATSDQSQGAKAFF. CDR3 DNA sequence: TGTGCCACCAGTGATCAAAGCCAGGGGGCTAAAGCTTTCTTT.

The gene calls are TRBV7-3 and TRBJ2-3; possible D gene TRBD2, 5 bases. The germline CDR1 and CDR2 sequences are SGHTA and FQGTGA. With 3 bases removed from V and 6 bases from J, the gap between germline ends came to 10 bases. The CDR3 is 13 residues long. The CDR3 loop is CASSFSGLDTQYF. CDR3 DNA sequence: TGTGCCAGCAGCTTTTCTGGACTGGATACGCAGTATTTT.

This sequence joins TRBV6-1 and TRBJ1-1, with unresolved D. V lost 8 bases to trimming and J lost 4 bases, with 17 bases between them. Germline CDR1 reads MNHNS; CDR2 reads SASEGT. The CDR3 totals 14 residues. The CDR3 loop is CASQEWTYGTEAFF. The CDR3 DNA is TGTGCCAGCCAGGAGTGGACTTACGGCACTGAAGCTTTCTTT.

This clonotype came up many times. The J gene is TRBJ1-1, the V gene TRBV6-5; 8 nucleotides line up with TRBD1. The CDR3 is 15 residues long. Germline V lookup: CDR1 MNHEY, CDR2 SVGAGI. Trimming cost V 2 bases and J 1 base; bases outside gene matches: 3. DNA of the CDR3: TGTGCCAGCAGTTACACCGGGACAGGGAACACTGAAGCTTTCTTT. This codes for CASSYTGTGNTEAFF.

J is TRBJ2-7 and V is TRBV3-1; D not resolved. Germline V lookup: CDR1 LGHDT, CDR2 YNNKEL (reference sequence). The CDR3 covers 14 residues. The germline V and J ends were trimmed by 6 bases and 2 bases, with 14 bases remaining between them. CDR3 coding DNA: TGTGCCAGCAGTAATCAGGACGGAGCCTACGAGCAGTACTTC. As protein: CASSNQDGAYEQYF.

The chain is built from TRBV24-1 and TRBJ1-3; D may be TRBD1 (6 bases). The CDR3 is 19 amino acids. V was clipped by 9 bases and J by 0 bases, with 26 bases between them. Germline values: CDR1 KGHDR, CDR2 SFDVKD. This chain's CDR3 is CATGTGTWGEGSSGNTIYF. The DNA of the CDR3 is TGTGCCACCGGCACGGGGACATGGGGCGAAGGAAGCTCTGGAAACACCATATATTTT.

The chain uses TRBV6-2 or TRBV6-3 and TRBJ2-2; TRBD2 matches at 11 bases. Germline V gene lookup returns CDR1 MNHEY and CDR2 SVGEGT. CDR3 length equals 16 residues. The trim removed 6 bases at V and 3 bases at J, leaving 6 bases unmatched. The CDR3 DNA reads TGTGCCAGCAGCCCTACTAGCGGGAGACACACCGGGGAGCTGTTTTTT. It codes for CASSPTSGRHTGELFF.

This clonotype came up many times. For the CDR3, the DNA is TGTGCCAGCAGTTTCGGAGGGATCGACACTGAAGCTTTCTTT. It translates to CASSFGGIDTEAFF. V gene TRBV28 combines with J gene TRBJ1-1; D uncertain. Germline V gene sequence: CDR1 MDHEN, CDR2 SYDVKM. The length of the CDR3 is 14 residues. The V end lost 3 bases, the J end lost 3 bases, and 11 bases lay between the germline ends.

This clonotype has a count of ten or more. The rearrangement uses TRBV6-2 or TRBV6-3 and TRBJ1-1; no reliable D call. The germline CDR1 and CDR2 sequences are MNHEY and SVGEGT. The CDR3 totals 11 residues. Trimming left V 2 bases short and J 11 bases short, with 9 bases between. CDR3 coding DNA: TGTGCCAGCAGTTACCCCGAACGGGCTTTCTTT. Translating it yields CASSYPERAFF.

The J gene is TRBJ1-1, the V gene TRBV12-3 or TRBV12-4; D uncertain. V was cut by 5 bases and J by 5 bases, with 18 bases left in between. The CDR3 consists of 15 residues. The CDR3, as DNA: TGTGCCAGCAGTCCACCGGCGGCCATGGGTACTGAAGCTTTCTTT. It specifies CASSPPAAMGTEAFF.

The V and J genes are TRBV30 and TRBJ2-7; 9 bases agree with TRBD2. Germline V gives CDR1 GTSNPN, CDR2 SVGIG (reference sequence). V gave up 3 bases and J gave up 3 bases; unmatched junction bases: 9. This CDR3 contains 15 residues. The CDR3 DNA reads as TGTGCCTGGAGGGAGCTACTAGCGGGCCACTACGAGCAGTACTTC. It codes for CAWRELLAGHYEQYF.

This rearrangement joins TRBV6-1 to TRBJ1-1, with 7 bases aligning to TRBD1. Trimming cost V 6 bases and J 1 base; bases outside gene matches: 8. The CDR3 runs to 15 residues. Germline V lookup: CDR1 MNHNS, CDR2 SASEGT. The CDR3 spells CASSLTWTGNTEAFF. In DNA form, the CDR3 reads TGTGCCAGCAGCCTAACGTGGACAGGGAACACTGAAGCTTTCTTT.

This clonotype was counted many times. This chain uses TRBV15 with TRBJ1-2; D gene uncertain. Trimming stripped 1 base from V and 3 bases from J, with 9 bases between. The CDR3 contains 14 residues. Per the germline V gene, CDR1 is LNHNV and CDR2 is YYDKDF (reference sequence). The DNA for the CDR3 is TGTGCCACCAGCAGAGGTCGGCAGGACTATGGCTACACCTTC. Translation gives CATSRGRQDYGYTF.

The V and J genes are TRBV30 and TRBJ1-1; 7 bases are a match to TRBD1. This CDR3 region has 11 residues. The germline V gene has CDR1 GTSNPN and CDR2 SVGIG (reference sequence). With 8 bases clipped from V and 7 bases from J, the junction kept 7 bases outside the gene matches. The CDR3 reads CAQGQLSEAFF. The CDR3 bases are TGTGCCCAGGGACAGTTAAGTGAAGCTTTCTTT.

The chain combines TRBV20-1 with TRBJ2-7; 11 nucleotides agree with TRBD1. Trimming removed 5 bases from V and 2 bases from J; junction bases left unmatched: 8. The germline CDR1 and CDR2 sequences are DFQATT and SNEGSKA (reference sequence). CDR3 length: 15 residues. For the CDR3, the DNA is TGCAGTGCTCCTCCCTCGGGACAGGGGGCCTACGAGCAGTACTTC. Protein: CSAPPSGQGAYEQYF.

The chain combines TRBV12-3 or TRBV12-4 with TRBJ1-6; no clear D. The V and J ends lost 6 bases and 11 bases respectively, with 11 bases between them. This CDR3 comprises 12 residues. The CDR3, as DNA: TGTGCCAGCAGCCTAGGGAATCCACCCCTCCACTTT. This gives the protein CASSLGNPPLHF.

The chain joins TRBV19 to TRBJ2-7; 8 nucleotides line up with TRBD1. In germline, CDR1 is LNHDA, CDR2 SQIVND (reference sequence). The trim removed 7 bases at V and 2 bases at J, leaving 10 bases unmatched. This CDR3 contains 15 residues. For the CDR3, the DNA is TGTGCCAGTACCCGCGGACAGGGTGTCGCCTACGAGCAGTACTTC. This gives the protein CASTRGQGVAYEQYF.

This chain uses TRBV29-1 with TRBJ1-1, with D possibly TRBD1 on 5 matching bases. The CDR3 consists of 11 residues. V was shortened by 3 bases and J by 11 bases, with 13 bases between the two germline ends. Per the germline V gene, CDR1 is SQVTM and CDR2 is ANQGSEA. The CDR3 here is CSVEGQDSAFF. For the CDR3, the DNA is TGCAGCGTTGAGGGGCAGGATTCGGCTTTCTTT. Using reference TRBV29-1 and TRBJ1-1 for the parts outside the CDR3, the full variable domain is SAVISQKPSRDICQRGTSLTIQCQVDSQVTMMFWYRQQPGQSLTLIATANQGSEATYESGFVIDKFPISRPNLTFSTLTVSNMSPEDSSIYLCSVEGQDSAFFGQGTRLTVV.

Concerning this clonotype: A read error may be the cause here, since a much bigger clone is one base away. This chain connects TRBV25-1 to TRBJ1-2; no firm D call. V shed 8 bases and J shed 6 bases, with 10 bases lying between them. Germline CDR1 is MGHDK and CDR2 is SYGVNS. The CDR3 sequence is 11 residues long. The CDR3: CASGRYDGYTF. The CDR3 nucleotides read TGTGCCAGCGGCAGGTACGATGGCTACACCTTC.

CDR3 loop: CASSPKSVGPQHF. In DNA form, the CDR3 reads TGTGCCAGCAGCCCCAAATCCGTTGGGCCCCAGCATTTT. The genes are TRBV7-2 and TRBJ1-5; D is uncertain. This CDR3 is built from 13 residues. CDR1 SGHTA and CDR2 FQGNSA come from the germline V gene. The germline V and J ends were trimmed by 5 bases and 9 bases, with 14 bases remaining between them.

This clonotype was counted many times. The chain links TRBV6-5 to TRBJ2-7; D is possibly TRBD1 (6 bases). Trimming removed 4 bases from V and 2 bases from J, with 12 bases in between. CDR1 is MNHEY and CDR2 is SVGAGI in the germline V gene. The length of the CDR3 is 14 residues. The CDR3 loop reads CASSWDTNAYEQYF. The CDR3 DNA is TGTGCCAGCAGTTGGGACACCAACGCCTACGAGCAGTACTTC.